The entry that follows covers one TCR beta chain sequence. Its antigen is not identified. Some clones are missing from TCRdb's copy, which holds only in-frame ones; the method was immunoSEQ multiplex PCR. The sample contains about 13,000 clones, 84% of which appear only once. This entry belongs to a study of T cells in localized non-small cell lung cancer. Study-wide findings and caveats: Longer overall survival was associated with a higher density of T cells in the blood. Adjacent lung had a median about 57 of the 100 largest tumor clones. The greatest T cell clonality was found in uninvolved adjacent lung (higher than in tumor).

The CDR3 contains 15 residues. V was pared by 5 bases and J by 2 bases, with 15 bases between. CDR1 is SEHNR, CDR2 FQNEAQ, per germline (reference sequence). The rearrangement uses TRBV7-9 and TRBJ1-1; D remains ambiguous. The material sequenced was peripheral blood, taken before any cancer treatment. This clonotype originated in a male donor at least 60 years old with stage I squamous cell lung carcinoma. For the CDR3, the DNA is TGTGCCAGCAGCCCAGACCTTGGTTCTAACACTGAAGCTTTCTTT. Translation: CASSPDLGSNTEAFF.